This TCR beta chain is from a study of blood T cell repertoires in COVID-19. Study-level information: COVID-19 samples collected from the United States, Italy and Spain covered acute and convalescent phases. PBMCs, B-cell-depleted T cells, or T cells provided the cDNA or gDNA that made up the material.

CDR1 and CDR2 (germline): SGHNT, YYREEE (reference sequence). The CDR3 runs 17 residues. V was pared by 4 bases and J by 0 bases, with 18 bases between. Data came from immunoSEQ multiplex PCR; TCRdb stores just in-frame clones and leaves some out. Found here are more than 95,000 clones, approximately 91% of them singletons; the top ten hold roughly 1.2%. The TCR originated in a woman at least 80 years old with acute or convalescent COVID-19. The sequenced sample was peripheral blood. This rearrangement joins TRBV5-4 to TRBJ2-3; D might be TRBD2 (5 bases). CDR3 amino acids: CASSPRLWAGSTDTQYF. The CDR3 DNA reads as TGTGCCAGCAGCCCGCGGCTGTGGGCGGGCAGCACAGATACGCAGTATTTT.